The clone carrying this TCR beta chain was recorded a few times. Antigen specificity is unknown. The data derive from a study of T cell repertoires in cytomegalovirus infection. TCRdb recomputed calls from the reads with MiXCR, one row per CDR3 protein. The table shows about 830,000 distinct CDR3 sequences, with about 31% occurring only once. Regarding the study as a whole: Ex vivo, HLA-C-restricted CMV-specific TCR beta clonotypes prevailed over the rest of the response.

The TCR originated in a human donor in good health (CMV status not recorded). Some clones in this sample may be carry-over from other donors' samples. Sequenced here: cultured CD8+ T cells from PBMCs, sampled from culture after CMV antigen stimulation.

In nucleotides, the CDR3 is TGTGCCAGCAGTCCCGAACCGGGCACCGGGACAGGGGGATCACCCCTCCACTTT. Protein product: CASSPEPGTGTGGSPLHF. The rearrangement links TRBV28 to TRBJ1-6, with 11 nucleotides matching TRBD1. Unmatched junction bases numbered 16, after V lost 5 bases and J lost 10 bases. The length of the CDR3 is 18 residues. Germline CDR1 and CDR2: MDHEN and SYDVKM.